This T cell receptor (beta chain) originates from a study of cytomegalovirus exposure and HLA in healthy donors. Overall study findings and caveats: In terms of immune exposure information, only CMV serostatus was available. Later analysis suggested links between common viral pathogens and several top significant clusters.

On this clone: What it binds is not known.

Both 60 Vbeta primers and 13 Jbeta primers went into the PCR. Sequencing was performed with immunoSEQ multiplex PCR; in TCRdb, only in-frame clones are kept and a portion is missing. The profile covers roughly 63,000 clones, with roughly 80% appearing a single time and 20% to 25% taken by the ten largest. This CDR3 is 16 amino acids long. V lost 1 base and J lost 2; bases outside the gene matches: 4. Germline V CDR1 and CDR2: MNHEY, SMNVEV (reference sequence). The chain is built from TRBV27 and TRBJ1-3; the match to TRBD1 covers 8 bases. This TCR was sampled from a woman aged 40-49 years in good health and CMV-seropositive. The sequenced material came from PBMCs. As DNA, the CDR3 is TGTGCCAGCAGTTTATATGGGGACAGGCCTGGAAACACCATATATTTT. Translated, it gives CASSLYGDRPGNTIYF.